This TCR beta chain was retrieved from a study of blood T cell repertoires in COVID-19. The assay was immunoSEQ multiplex PCR, and TCRdb's table has in-frame clones only and misses some. Of around 230,000 clones listed, 70% to 90% are singletons. Germline V gives CDR1 LGHNA, CDR2 YNFKEQ. CDR3 length: 13 amino acids. Trimming cost V 0 bases and J 7 bases, with 9 bases left between them. Participants had their cohort set by participant-reported clinical history. J is TRBJ1-2 and V is TRBV4-2, with D uncertain. This receptor was taken from a woman between 40 and 50 years old with acute COVID-19. Sample: PBMCs or T cells enriched from blood (not recorded which). The CDR3 nucleotides read TGTGCCAGCAGCCAAGATCAAGCGGGTGGCTACACCTTC. This encodes CASSQDQAGGYTF.